This entry lists 27 T cell receptor beta chains sequenced from one sample in a study of post-analysis software for immune sequencing data. Their cognate antigens are unknown. cDNA libraries of TCR beta carried unique molecular identifiers. MiXCR, applied by TCRdb to the PCR reads, yields one record per CDR3 protein. The table includes approximately 630,000 distinct CDR3 sequences, over 45% detected once. Study observations and caveats: Five or six TRBV segments appeared more often in patients than in controls, and TRBV5-6, TRBV5-1 and TRBV20-1 were among these.

Sequenced sample: blood. These receptors all stem from a girl aged 2-10 years with multiple sclerosis.

The chain combines TRBV5-1 with TRBJ2-5; either TRBD1 or TRBD2 may fit D (5 bases each). TRBJ2-7 explains the end of the DNA better; the J call may be wrong. CDR3 length equals 15 residues. Per germline, CDR1 SGHRS and CDR2 YFSETQ. CDR3 amino acids: CASSRGAVGTYEQYF. The CDR3 nucleotides read TGCGCCAGCAGCCGAGGGGCTGTTGGGACCTACGAGCAGTACTTC.

The chain couples TRBV28 to TRBJ2-7, with D unclear. This CDR3 comprises 16 residues. V lost 2 bases and J 0 bases, leaving 14 bases between the germline ends. Germline lookup yields CDR1 MDHEN and CDR2 SYDVKM. The CDR3 DNA sequence: TGTGCCAGCAGTTTAATAGTCCCTCGGGTCTCCTACGAGCAGTACTTC. This gives the protein CASSLIVPRVSYEQYF. The full variable domain, rest sourced from reference TRBV28 and TRBJ2-7, is DVKVTQSSRYLVKRTGEKVFLECVQDMDHENMFWYRQDPGLGLRLIYFSYDVKMKEKGDIPEGYSVSREKKERFSLILESASTNQTSMYLCASSLIVPRVSYEQYFGPGTRLTVT.

The chain recombines TRBV10-3 with TRBJ1-1; D call uncertain. Trimming removed 6 bases at V and 0 bases at J, with 5 bases between. CDR1 ENHRY and CDR2 SYGVKD come from the germline V gene. This CDR3 region has 12 residues. The CDR3 is CAIRGMNTEAFF. The CDR3 nucleotides read TGTGCCATCAGGGGCATGAACACTGAAGCTTTCTTT.

This clonotype was recorded a few times. The genes are TRBV19 and TRBJ2-4, with D unclear. CDR1 is LNHDA and CDR2 is SQIVND in the germline V gene (reference sequence). This CDR3 spans 15 amino acids. V lost 0 bases, J lost 1 base, and 7 bases lay in between. CDR3 in amino acids: CASSIEGRAKNIQYF. DNA of the CDR3: TGTGCCAGTAGTATAGAGGGTCGGGCCAAAAACATTCAGTACTTC.

The chain is built from TRBV5-1 and TRBJ2-5; the match to TRBD2 covers 10 bases. CDR1 is SGHRS and CDR2 is YFSETQ in the germline V gene. V lost 0 bases to trimming and J lost 5 bases; unmatched junction nucleotides: 4. The CDR3 covers 15 residues. The CDR3 spells CASSLELAGDETQYF. The CDR3, as DNA: TGCGCCAGCAGCTTGGAGCTAGCGGGAGACGAGACCCAGTACTTC.

This clonotype was seen once. This chain uses TRBV6-7 with TRBJ1-2; D gene ambiguous. TRBV6-7 is reported as an ORF; its role is uncertain. The CDR3 covers 13 residues. Trimming left V 8 bases short and J 1 base short, with 11 bases between. CDR3 amino acids: CASPEGRNYGYTF. The CDR3 DNA follows: TGTGCCAGCCCCGAAGGGCGTAACTATGGCTACACCTTC.

This clonotype turned up a few times. The rearrangement links TRBV30 to TRBJ1-1, with no clear D. V lost 5 bases to trimming and J lost 5 bases, with 9 bases between them. CDR1 GTSNPN and CDR2 SVGIG come from the germline V gene (reference sequence). The CDR3 is 11 residues long. Written as DNA, the CDR3 is TGTGCCTGGGGCGGGTTTACTGAAGCTTTCTTT. This gives the protein CAWGGFTEAFF.

This sequence joins TRBV24-1 and TRBJ2-1, with 11 bases matching TRBD2. V shed 4 bases and J 6 bases; nucleotides not matched to a gene: 7. The CDR3 consists of 16 residues. Per germline, CDR1 KGHDR and CDR2 SFDVKD. The CDR3 loop is CATSDPSGGNINEQFF. The CDR3, as DNA: TGTGCCACCAGTGACCCTAGCGGGGGGAACATCAATGAGCAGTTCTTC.

The gene calls are TRBV7-2 and TRBJ1-2, with D unclear. Germline V gives CDR1 SGHTA, CDR2 FQGNSA. V lost 5 bases to trimming and J lost 1 base, with 14 bases between them. The length of the CDR3 is 15 residues. The CDR3: CASSPSPRLNYGYTF. The CDR3 DNA is TGTGCCAGCAGCCCTAGTCCGCGGCTTAACTATGGCTACACCTTC.

This clonotype was recorded a few times. The chain couples TRBV6-1 to TRBJ2-7; D is possibly TRBD1 (5 bases). Germline CDR1 is MNHNS and CDR2 is SASEGT. The CDR3 consists of 12 residues. Between the trimmed V and J ends, which lost 6 bases and 5 bases, there was a span of 11 bases. In DNA form, the CDR3 reads TGTGCCAGCAGGTCAGTAGGGGACGAGCAGTACTTC. Amino acids: CASRSVGDEQYF.

This rearrangement joins TRBV20-1 to TRBJ2-6; TRBD1 is a possible D gene (6 bases). V was pared by 2 bases and J by 2 bases, with 19 bases between. The length of the CDR3 is 18 residues. Germline V gene sequence: CDR1 DFQATT, CDR2 SNEGSKA (reference sequence). The CDR3 sequence is CSARTRLTGSTGANVLTF. DNA of the CDR3: TGCAGTGCTAGAACTCGATTAACAGGGTCCACTGGGGCCAACGTCCTGACTTTC.

This chain joins TRBV29-1 and TRBJ2-3, with D perhaps matching TRBD1 or TRBD2 (5 bases each). The CDR3 extends over 13 amino acids. Per germline, CDR1 SQVTM and CDR2 ANQGSEA. The V and J ends lost 5 bases and 3 bases respectively, with 12 bases between them. This chain's CDR3 is CSVLGDGTDTQYF. Here the CDR3 DNA reads TGCAGCGTTTTGGGGGACGGAACAGATACGCAGTATTTT.

This clonotype came up once. The chain has TRBV20-1 and TRBJ2-1; D is tentatively TRBD1 or TRBD2 (5 bases each). The V and J ends lost 7 bases and 0 bases respectively, with 13 bases between them. The CDR3 is 14 residues long. Germline V gene data show CDR1 as DFQATT and CDR2 as SNEGSKA (reference sequence). Here the CDR3 DNA reads TGCAGTGTTCCTCGGGGACCCTCCTACAATGAGCAGTTCTTC. Encoded protein: CSVPRGPSYNEQFF.

V usage is TRBV12-3 or TRBV12-4 and J usage is TRBJ1-2; D gene unclear. Trimming took 0 bases from V and 2 from J, leaving 4 bases between them. This CDR3 region has 13 residues. The DNA for the CDR3 is TGTGCCAGCAGTTTAGCCCCCAACTATGGCTACACCTTC. It yields the protein CASSLAPNYGYTF.

This clonotype was seen a handful of times. The genes are TRBV15 and TRBJ1-2, with D possibly being TRBD1 (6 bases). Germline V gene lookup returns CDR1 LNHNV and CDR2 YYDKDF (reference sequence). The CDR3 length is 16 residues. Trimming removed 3 bases from V and 3 bases from J, with 17 bases in between. The CDR3 sequence: CATSSIGRGADYGYTF. In DNA form, the CDR3 reads TGTGCCACCAGCAGCATCGGTCGGGGGGCCGACTATGGCTACACCTTC.

V is TRBV6-6 and J is TRBJ2-1; 8 bases line up with TRBD2. J lost 2 bases, V lost 6 bases, and 6 bases had no gene match. The germline V gene encodes CDR1 MNHNY and CDR2 SVGAGI (reference sequence). CDR3 length: 15 amino acids. The DNA of the CDR3 is TGTGCCAGCAGAAGAAGCGGGAGAGCCTACAATGAGCAGTTCTTC. This translates into CASRRSGRAYNEQFF.

This chain links TRBV25-1 with TRBJ2-1, with D possibly TRBD2 on 6 matching bases. Per the germline V gene, CDR1 is MGHDK and CDR2 is SYGVNS. With 2 bases removed from V and 4 bases from J, the gap between germline ends came to 12 bases. This CDR3 is 15 amino acids long. The CDR3: CASSEDRDSYNEQFF. The CDR3 DNA is TGTGCCAGCAGTGAAGATCGGGACTCTTACAATGAGCAGTTCTTC.

This clonotype has a handful of counts. The chain has TRBV10-2 and TRBJ1-1; no firm D call. This CDR3 region has 15 residues. Germline CDR1 reads WSHSY; CDR2 reads SAAADI. Between the trimmed V and J ends, which lost 4 bases and 4 bases, there was a span of 16 bases. The CDR3 here is CASSASKGSGTEAFF. The CDR3 DNA reads as TGCGCCAGCAGTGCCTCAAAAGGGTCGGGCACTGAAGCTTTCTTT.

The V call is TRBV4-3, the J call TRBJ1-1; 7 bases align to TRBD1. This CDR3 is 15 amino acids long. V lost 3 bases to trimming and J lost 7 bases; unmatched junction nucleotides: 11. Germline lookup yields CDR1 LGHNA and CDR2 YSLEER. The CDR3 nucleotides are TGCGCCAGCAGCCACGCGACAGGGAGGGACTTTGAAGCTTTCTTT. Encoded protein: CASSHATGRDFEAFF.

V usage is TRBV12-3 or TRBV12-4 and J usage is TRBJ2-3; either TRBD1 or TRBD2 may fit D (6 bases each). CDR3 length: 22 amino acids. The V gene lost 6 bases and the J gene lost 5 bases, with 39 bases spanning the gap. The CDR3 nucleotides are TGTGCCAGCAGCCCTATACGTCTTGCGGGACGGCTAATGGGGGGCGTGAAAGATACGCAGTATTTT. The encoded protein is CASSPIRLAGRLMGGVKDTQYF.

The V gene is TRBV7-2, the J gene TRBJ1-2; no reliable D call. V was shortened by 5 bases and J by 0 bases, with 10 bases between the two germline ends. Per germline, CDR1 SGHTA and CDR2 FQGNSA. The CDR3 loop spans 14 amino acids. The CDR3 sequence is CASSPWVSNYGYTF. Written as DNA, the CDR3 is TGTGCCAGCAGCCCCTGGGTTTCTAACTATGGCTACACCTTC. The full variable domain, with the rest looked up from reference TRBV7-2 and TRBJ1-2, is GAGVSQSPSNKVTEKGKDVELRCDPISGHTALYWYRQSLGQGLEFLIYFQGNSAPDKSGLPSDRFSAERTGGSVSTLTIQRTQQEDSAVYLCASSPWVSNYGYTFGSGTRLTVV.

This clonotype was recorded once. V is TRBV7-2 and J is TRBJ2-1; D uncertain. This CDR3 is built from 13 residues. In germline, CDR1 is SGHTA, CDR2 FQGNSA. Trimming cost V 8 bases and J 4 bases, with 12 bases left between them. The CDR3 DNA reads TGTGCCAGCGGCCCTTCTGCTTACAATGAGCAGTTCTTC. Protein: CASGPSAYNEQFF.

This clonotype was counted at least ten times. The chain carries TRBV20-1 and TRBJ2-2; D is unresolved. In germline, CDR1 is DFQATT, CDR2 SNEGSKA (reference sequence). The CDR3 sequence is 12 residues long. V lost 4 bases and J lost 1, with 4 bases in between. The CDR3 reads CSATQNTGELFF. The CDR3 DNA reads TGCAGTGCTACACAGAACACCGGGGAGCTGTTTTTT.

The chain combines TRBV4-2 with TRBJ2-1, with unresolved D. Trimming pared 3 bases from V and 5 bases from J, leaving 8 bases between. CDR3 length: 13 residues. Per the germline V gene, CDR1 is LGHNA and CDR2 is YNFKEQ. The CDR3 loop is CASSQDQNNEQFF. CDR3 coding DNA: TGTGCCAGCAGCCAGGATCAGAACAATGAGCAGTTCTTC.

This chain uses TRBV5-1 with TRBJ2-1; D is ambiguous. This CDR3 has 15 residues. Trimming stripped 3 bases from V and 6 bases from J, with 16 bases between. CDR1 and CDR2 from the germline V gene are SGHRS and YFSETQ. The CDR3 reads CASSSGGVLTNEQFF. In nucleotides, the CDR3 is TGCGCCAGCAGCTCCGGTGGGGTCCTTACCAATGAGCAGTTCTTC.

This clonotype occurred a few times. The junction differs from germline at one of its ends, possibly a read error. V is TRBV12-3 or TRBV12-4 and J is TRBJ2-7; 7 bases line up with TRBD2. The CDR3 sequence is 14 residues long. CDR3 nucleotides: TGTGCCAGCAGTTTGGGACTATCCTCCTCCGAGCAGTACTTC. Protein product: CASSLGLSSSEQYF.

The chain has TRBV10-3 and TRBJ2-3; a weak D match, TRBD2 (5 bases). In germline, CDR1 is ENHRY, CDR2 SYGVKD. CDR3 size: 12 residues. V lost 8 bases to trimming and J lost 6 bases, with 12 bases between them. CDR3 coding DNA: TGTGCCATCGGAAAACTAGTGGATACGCAGTATTTT. It translates to CAIGKLVDTQYF.